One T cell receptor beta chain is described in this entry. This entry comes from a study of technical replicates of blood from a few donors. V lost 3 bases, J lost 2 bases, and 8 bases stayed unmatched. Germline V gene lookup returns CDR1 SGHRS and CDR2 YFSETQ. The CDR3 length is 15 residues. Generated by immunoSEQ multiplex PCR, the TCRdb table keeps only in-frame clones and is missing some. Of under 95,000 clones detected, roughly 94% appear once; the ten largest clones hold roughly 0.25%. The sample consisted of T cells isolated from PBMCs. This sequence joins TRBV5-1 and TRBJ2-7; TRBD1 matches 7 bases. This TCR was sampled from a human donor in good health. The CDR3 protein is CASSSSTGIPYEQYF. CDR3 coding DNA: TGCGCCAGCAGCTCCTCGACAGGGATCCCCTACGAGCAGTACTTC.